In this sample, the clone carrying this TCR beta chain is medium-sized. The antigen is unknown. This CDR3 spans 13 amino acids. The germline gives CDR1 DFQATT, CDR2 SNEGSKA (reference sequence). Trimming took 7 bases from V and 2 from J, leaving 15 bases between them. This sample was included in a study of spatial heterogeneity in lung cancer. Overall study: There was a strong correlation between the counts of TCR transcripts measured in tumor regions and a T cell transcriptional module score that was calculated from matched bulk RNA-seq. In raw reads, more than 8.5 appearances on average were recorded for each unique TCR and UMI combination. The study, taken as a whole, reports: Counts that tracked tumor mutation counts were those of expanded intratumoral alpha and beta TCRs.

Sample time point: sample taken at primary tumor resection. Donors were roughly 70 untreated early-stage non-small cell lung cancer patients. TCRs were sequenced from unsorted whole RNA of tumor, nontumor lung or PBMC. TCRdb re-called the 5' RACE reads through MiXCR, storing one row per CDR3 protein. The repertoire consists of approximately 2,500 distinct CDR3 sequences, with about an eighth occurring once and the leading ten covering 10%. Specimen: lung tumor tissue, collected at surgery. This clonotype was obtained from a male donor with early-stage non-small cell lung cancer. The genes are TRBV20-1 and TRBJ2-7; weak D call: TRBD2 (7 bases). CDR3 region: CSVREGGTYEQYF. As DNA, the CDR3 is TGCAGTGTTAGGGAGGGGGGCACCTACGAGCAGTACTTC.